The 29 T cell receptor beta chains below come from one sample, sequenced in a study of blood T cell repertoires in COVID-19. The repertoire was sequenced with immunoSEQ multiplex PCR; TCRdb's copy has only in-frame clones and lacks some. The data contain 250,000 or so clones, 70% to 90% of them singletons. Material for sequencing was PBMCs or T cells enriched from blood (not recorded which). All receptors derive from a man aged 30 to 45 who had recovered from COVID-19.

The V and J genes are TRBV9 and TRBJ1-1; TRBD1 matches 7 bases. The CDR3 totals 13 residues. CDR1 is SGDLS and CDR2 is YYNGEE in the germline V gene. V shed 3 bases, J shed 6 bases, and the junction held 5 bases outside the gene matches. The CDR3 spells CASSARTGAEAFF. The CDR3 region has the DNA TGTGCCAGCAGCGCCCGAACAGGGGCTGAAGCTTTCTTT.

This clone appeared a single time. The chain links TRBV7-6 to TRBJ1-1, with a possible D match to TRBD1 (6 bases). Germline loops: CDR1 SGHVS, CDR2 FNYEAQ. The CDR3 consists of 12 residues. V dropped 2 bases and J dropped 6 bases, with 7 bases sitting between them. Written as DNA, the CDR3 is TGTGCCAGCAGCTTACCAGGGGCTGAAGCTTTCTTT. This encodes CASSLPGAEAFF. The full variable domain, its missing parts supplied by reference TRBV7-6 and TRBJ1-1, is GAGVSQSPRYKVTKRGQDVALRCDPISGHVSLYWYRQALGQGPEFLTYFNYEAQQDKSGLPNDRFSAERPEGSISTLTIQRTEQRDSAMYRCASSLPGAEAFFGQGTRLTVV.

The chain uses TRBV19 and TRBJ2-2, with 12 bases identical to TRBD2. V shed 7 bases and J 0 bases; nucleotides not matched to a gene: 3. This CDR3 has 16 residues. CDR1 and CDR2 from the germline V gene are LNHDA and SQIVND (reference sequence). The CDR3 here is CASIPSGRANTGELFF. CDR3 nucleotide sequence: TGTGCCAGTATCCCTAGCGGGAGGGCGAACACCGGGGAGCTGTTTTTT. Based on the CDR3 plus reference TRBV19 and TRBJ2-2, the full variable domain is DGGITQSPKYLFRKEGQNVTLSCEQNLNHDAMYWYRQDPGQGLRLIYYSQIVNDFQKGDIAEGYSVSREKKESFPLTVTSAQKNPTAFYLCASIPSGRANTGELFFGEGSRLTVL.

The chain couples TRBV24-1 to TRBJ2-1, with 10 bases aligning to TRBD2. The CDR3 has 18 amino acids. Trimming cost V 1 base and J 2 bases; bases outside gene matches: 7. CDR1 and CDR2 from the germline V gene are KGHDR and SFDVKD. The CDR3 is CATSDFTPLAGAYNEQFF. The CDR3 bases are TGTGCCACCAGTGATTTTACCCCCCTAGCGGGAGCCTACAATGAGCAGTTCTTC.

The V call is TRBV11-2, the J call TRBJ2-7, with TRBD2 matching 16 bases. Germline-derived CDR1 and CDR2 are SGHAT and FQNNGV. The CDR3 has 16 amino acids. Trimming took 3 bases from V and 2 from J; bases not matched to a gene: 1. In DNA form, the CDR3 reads TGTGCCAGCAGCTTGGGACTAGCGGGAGGGCCCTACGAGCAGTACTTC. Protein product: CASSLGLAGGPYEQYF.

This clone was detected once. CDR3 sequence reads: CASSQGRSGNTEAFF. CDR3 bases: TGCGCCAGCAGCCAAGGGCGTTCAGGGAACACTGAAGCTTTCTTT. The V and J genes are TRBV4-1 and TRBJ1-1; the D is unclear. The germline CDR1 and CDR2 sequences are MGHRA and YSYEKL. The V and J ends lost 1 base and 1 base respectively, with 10 bases between them. The length of the CDR3 is 15 residues.

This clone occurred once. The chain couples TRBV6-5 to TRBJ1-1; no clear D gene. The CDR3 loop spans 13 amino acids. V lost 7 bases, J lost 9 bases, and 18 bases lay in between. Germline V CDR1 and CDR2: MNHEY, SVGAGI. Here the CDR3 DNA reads TGTGCCAGCACCTCGGGCCCCGGACTGAAAGCTTTCTTT. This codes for CASTSGPGLKAFF.

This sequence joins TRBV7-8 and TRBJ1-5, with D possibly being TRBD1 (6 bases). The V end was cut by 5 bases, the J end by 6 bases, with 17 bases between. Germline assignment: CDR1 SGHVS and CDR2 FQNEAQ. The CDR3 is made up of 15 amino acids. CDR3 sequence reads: CASSVAYREGQPQHF. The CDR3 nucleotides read TGTGCCAGCAGCGTCGCTTACAGGGAGGGTCAGCCCCAGCATTTT.

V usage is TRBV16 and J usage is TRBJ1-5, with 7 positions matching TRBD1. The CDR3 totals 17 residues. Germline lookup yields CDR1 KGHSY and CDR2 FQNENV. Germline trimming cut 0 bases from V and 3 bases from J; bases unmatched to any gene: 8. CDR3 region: CASSQSRGRISNQPQHF. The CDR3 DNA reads TGTGCCAGCAGCCAATCAAGGGGGCGAATTTCCAATCAGCCCCAGCATTTT.

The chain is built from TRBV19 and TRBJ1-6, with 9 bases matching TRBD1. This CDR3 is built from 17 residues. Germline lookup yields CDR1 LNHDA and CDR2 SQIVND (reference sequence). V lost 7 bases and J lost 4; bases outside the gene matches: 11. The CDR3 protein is CASIRVRDRDYNSPLHF. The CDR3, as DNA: TGTGCCAGTATAAGAGTCCGGGACAGGGATTATAATTCACCCCTCCACTTT.

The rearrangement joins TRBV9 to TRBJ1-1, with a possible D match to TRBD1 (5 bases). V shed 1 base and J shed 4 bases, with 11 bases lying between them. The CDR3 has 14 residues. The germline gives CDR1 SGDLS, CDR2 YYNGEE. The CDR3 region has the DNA TGTGCCAGCAGCGTAATAGGGGTGAGCACTGAAGCTTTCTTT. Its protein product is CASSVIGVSTEAFF.

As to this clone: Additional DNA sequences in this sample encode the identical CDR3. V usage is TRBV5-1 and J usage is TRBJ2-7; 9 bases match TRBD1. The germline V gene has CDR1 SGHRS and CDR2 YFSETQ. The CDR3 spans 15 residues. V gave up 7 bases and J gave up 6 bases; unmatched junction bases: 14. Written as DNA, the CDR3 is TGCGCCAGCCAGACCGGGACAGGGTTGAAGGGCGAGCAGTACTTC. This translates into CASQTGTGLKGEQYF. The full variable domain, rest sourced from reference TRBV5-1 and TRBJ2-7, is KAGVTQTPRYLIKTRGQQVTLSCSPISGHRSVSWYQQTPGQGLQFLFEYFSETQRNKGNFPGRFSGRQFSNSRSEMNVSTLELGDSALYLCASQTGTGLKGEQYFGPGTRLTVT.

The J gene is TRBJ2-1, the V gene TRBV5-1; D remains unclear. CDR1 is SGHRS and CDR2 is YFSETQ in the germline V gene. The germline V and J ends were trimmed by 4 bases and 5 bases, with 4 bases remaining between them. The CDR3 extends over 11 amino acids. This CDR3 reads CASSGHNEQFF. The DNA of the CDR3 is TGCGCCAGCAGCGGCCACAATGAGCAGTTCTTC.

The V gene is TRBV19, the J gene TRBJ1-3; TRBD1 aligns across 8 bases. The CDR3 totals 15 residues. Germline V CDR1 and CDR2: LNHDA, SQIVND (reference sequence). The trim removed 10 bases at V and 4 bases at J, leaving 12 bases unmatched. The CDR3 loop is CATQQGGMAGNTIYF. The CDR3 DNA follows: TGTGCCACCCAACAGGGGGGAATGGCCGGAAACACCATATATTTT.

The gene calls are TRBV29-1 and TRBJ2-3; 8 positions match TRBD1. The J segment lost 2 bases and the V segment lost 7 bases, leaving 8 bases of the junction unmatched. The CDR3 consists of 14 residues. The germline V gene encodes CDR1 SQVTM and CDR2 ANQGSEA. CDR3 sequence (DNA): TGCAGCGCCTTCGGACAGGGTGTCACAGATACGCAGTATTTT. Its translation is CSAFGQGVTDTQYF.

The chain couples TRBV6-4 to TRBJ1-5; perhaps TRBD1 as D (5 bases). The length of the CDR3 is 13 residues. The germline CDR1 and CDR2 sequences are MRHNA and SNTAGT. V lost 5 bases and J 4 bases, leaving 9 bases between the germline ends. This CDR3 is CASSYDSNQPQHF. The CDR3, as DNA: TGTGCCAGCAGTTACGACAGTAATCAGCCCCAGCATTTT.

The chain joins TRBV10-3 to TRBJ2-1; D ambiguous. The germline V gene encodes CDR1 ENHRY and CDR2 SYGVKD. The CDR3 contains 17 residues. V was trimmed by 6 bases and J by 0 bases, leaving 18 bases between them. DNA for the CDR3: TGTGCCATCAGCCGACCAAAGACACATCTCTCCTACAATGAGCAGTTCTTC. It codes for CAISRPKTHLSYNEQFF.

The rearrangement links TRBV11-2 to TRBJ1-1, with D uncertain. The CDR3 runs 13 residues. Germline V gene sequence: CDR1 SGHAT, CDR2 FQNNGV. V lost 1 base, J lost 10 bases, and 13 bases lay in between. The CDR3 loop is CASSLGPSWSAFF. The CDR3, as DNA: TGTGCCAGCAGCTTAGGGCCTAGTTGGTCAGCTTTCTTT.

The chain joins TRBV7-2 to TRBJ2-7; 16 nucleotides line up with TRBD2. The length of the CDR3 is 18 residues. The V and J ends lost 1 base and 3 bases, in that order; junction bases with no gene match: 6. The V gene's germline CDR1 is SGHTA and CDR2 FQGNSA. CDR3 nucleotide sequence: TGTGCCAGCAGCTTAGTAGGGACTAGCGGGAGGGCCCTCTACGAGCAGTACTTC. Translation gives CASSLVGTSGRALYEQYF. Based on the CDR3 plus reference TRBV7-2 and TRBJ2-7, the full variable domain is GAGVSQSPSNKVTEKGKDVELRCDPISGHTALYWYRQSLGQGLEFLIYFQGNSAPDKSGLPSDRFSAERTGGSVSTLTIQRTQQEDSAVYLCASSLVGTSGRALYEQYFGPGTRLTVT.

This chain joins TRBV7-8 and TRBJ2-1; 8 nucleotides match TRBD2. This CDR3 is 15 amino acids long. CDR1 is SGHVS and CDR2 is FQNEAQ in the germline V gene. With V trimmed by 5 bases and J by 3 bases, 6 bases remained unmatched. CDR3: CASSARSGDYNEQFF. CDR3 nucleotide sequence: TGTGCCAGCAGCGCGCGTAGCGGGGACTACAATGAGCAGTTCTTC.

CDR3 DNA sequence: TGTGCCAGCTCACCGAAAGGGGGCGTAAGGGACGAAAAACTGTTTTTT. As protein: CASSPKGGVRDEKLFF. The genes are TRBV18 and TRBJ1-4; 7 nucleotides match TRBD1. Germline V gene sequence: CDR1 KGHSH, CDR2 LQKENI. Trimming took 3 bases from V and 8 from J; bases not matched to a gene: 12. This CDR3 is built from 16 residues.

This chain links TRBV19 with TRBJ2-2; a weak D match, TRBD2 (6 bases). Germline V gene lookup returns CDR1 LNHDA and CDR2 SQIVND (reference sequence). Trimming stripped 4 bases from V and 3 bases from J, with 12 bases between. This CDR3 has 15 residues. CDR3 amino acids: CASSSGTTYTGELFF. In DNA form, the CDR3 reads TGTGCCAGTAGTAGCGGGACCACTTACACCGGGGAGCTGTTTTTT.

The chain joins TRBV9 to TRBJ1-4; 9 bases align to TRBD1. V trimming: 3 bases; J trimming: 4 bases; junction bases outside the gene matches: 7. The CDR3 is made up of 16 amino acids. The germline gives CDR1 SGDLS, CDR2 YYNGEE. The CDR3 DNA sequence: TGTGCCAGCAGCGACCGCGGGACAGGGCGTAATGAAAAACTGTTTTTT. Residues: CASSDRGTGRNEKLFF.

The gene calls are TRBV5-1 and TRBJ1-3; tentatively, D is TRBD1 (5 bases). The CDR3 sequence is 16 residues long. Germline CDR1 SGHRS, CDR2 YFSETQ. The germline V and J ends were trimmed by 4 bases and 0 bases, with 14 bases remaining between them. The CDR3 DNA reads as TGCGCCAGCAGCATCCTACAGGTGAACTCTGGAAACACCATATATTTT. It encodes CASSILQVNSGNTIYF.

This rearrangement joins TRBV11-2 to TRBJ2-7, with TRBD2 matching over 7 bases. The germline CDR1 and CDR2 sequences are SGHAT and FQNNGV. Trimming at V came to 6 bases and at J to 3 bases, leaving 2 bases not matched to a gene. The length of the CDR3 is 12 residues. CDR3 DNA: TGTGCCAGCAGAGAGCGGGGCTACGAGCAGTACTTC. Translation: CASRERGYEQYF.

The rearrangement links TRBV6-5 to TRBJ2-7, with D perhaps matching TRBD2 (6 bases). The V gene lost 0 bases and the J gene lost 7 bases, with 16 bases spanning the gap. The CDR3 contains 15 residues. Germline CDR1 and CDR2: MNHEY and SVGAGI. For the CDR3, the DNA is TGTGCCAGCAGTTACTCAGGGAGGTCGTCAGGAGAGCAGTACTTC. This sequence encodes CASSYSGRSSGEQYF.

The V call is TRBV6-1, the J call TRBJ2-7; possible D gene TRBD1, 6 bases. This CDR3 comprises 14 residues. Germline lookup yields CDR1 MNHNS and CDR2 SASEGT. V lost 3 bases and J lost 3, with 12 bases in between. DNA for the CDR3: TGTGCCAGCAGTGAGCAGGGGTTGCTCTACGAGCAGTACTTC. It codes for CASSEQGLLYEQYF.

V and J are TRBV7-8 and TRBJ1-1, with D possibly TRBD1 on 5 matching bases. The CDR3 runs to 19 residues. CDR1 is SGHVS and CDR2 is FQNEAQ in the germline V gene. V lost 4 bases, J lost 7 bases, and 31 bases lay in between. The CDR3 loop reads CASSSSSGARPRLNLEAFF. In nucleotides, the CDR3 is TGTGCCAGCAGCTCGAGCAGCGGGGCCCGACCCCGCCTCAACCTTGAAGCTTTCTTT.

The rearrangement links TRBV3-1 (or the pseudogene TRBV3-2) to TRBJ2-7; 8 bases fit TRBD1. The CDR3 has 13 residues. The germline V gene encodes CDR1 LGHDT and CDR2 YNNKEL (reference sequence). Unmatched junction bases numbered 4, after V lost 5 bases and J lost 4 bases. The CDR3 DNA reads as TGTGCCAGCAGCTGGACAGGGACTTACGAGCAGTACTTC. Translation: CASSWTGTYEQYF.